This T cell receptor (beta chain) originates from a study of blood T cell repertoires in COVID-19. V was trimmed by 0 bases and J by 4 bases, leaving 10 bases between them. Germline V gene data show CDR1 as SNHLY and CDR2 as FYNNEI. The CDR3 has 15 amino acids. The repertoire was sequenced with immunoSEQ multiplex PCR; TCRdb's copy has only in-frame clones and lacks some. The sample includes about 310,000 clones, around 91% of them seen just once. Sequenced: PBMCs or T cells enriched from blood (not recorded which). V gene TRBV2 combines with J gene TRBJ1-3; no firm D call. The receptor was derived from a woman younger than 35 with acute COVID-19. The CDR3 region has the DNA TGTGCCAGCAGTGAAGCGGGAGGACGGGGAAACACCATATATTTT. Its translation is CASSEAGGRGNTIYF.